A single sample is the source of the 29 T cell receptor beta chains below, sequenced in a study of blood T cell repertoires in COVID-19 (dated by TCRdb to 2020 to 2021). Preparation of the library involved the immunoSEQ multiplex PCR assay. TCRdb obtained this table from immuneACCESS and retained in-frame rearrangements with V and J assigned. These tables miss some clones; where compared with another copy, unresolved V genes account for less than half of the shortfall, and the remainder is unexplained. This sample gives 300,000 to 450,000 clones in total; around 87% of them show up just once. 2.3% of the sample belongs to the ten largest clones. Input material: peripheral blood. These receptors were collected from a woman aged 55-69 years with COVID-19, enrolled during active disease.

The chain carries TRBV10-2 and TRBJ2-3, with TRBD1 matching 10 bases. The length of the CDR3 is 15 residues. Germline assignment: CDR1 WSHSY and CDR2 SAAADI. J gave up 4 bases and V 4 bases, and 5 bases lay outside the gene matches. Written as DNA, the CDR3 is TGCGCCAGCAGTGGGGACAGGGGAGCCGCAGATACGCAGTATTTT. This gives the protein CASSGDRGAADTQYF.

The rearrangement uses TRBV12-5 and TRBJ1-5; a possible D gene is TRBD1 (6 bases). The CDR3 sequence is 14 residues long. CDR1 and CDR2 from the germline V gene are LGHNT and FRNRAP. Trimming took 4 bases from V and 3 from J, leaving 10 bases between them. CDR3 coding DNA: TGTGCTAGTGGTTGGGGACACAACAATCAGCCCCAGCATTTT. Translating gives CASGWGHNNQPQHF.

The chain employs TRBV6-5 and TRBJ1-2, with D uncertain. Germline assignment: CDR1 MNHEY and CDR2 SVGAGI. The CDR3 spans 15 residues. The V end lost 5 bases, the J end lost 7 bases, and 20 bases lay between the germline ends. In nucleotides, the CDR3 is TGTGCCAGCAGTCGGGCCTTTCACCAAGGAGGTGGCTACACCTTC. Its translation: CASSRAFHQGGGYTF.

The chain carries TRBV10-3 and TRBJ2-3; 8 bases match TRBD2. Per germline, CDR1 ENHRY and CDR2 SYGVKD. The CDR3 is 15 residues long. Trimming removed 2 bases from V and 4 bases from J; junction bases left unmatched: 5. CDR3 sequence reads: CAISEVAGRADTQYF. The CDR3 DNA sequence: TGTGCCATCAGTGAGGTAGCGGGGAGGGCAGATACGCAGTATTTT.

In DNA form, the CDR3 reads TGTGCCAGCAGCCCCGGGGCAGGGACACTCCTTGAAGAAGCTTTCTTT. Its translation is CASSPGAGTLLEEAFF. The chain has TRBV7-9 and TRBJ1-1, with TRBD1 as a possible D gene (6 bases). The V gene lost 5 bases and the J gene lost 8 bases, with 24 bases spanning the gap. Per the germline V gene, CDR1 is SEHNR and CDR2 is FQNEAQ (reference sequence). This CDR3 has 16 amino acids.

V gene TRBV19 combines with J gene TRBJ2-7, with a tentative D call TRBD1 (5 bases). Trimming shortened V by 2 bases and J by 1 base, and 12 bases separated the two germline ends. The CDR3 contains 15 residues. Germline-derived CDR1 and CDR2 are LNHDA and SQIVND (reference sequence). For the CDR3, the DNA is TGTGCCAGTAGTATATCAGGGCGAGGATCCTACGAGCAGTACTTC. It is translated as CASSISGRGSYEQYF.

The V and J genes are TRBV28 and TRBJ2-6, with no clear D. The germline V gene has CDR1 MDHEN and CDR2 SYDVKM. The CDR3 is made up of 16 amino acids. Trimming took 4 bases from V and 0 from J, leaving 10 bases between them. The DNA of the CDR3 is TGTGCCAGCAGTTCCCCGTCCAGCTCTGGGGCCAACGTCCTGACTTTC. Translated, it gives CASSSPSSSGANVLTF.

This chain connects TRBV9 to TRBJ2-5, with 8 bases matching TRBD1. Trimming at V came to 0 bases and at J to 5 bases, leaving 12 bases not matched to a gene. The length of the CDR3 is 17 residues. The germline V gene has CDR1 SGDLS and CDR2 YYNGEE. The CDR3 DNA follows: TGTGCCAGCAGCGTAGGTCGGTCAGGGGGCGCCGGGGAGACCCAGTACTTC. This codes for CASSVGRSGGAGETQYF.

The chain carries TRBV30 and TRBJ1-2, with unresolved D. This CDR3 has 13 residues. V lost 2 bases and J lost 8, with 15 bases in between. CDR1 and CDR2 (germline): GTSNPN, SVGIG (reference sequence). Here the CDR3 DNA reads TGTGCCTGGAGTCGAGTGCTCCTTCGGGGCTACACCTTC. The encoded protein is CAWSRVLLRGYTF. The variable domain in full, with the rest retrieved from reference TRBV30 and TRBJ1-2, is SQTIHQWPATLVQPVGSPLSLECTVEGTSNPNLYWYRQAAGRGLQLLFYSVGIGQISSEVPQNLSASRPQDRQFILSSKKLLLSDSGFYLCAWSRVLLRGYTFGSGTRLTVV.

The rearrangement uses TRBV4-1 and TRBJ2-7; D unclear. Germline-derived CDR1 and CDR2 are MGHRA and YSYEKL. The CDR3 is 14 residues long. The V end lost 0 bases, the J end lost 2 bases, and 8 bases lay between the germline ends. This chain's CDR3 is CASSQDYTTYEQYF. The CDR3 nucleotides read TGCGCCAGCAGCCAAGATTACACTACCTACGAGCAGTACTTC.

CDR3 nucleotide sequence: TGTGCCAGCAGCCAACAGGGGGCCCAATTCTCTAACGAGCAGTACTTC. Its translation is CASSQQGAQFSNEQYF. This chain links TRBV7-9 with TRBJ2-7, with 9 nucleotides matching TRBD1. CDR1 is SEHNR, CDR2 FQNEAQ, per germline (reference sequence). With V trimmed by 5 bases and J by 5 bases, 13 bases remained unmatched. The CDR3 extends over 16 amino acids.

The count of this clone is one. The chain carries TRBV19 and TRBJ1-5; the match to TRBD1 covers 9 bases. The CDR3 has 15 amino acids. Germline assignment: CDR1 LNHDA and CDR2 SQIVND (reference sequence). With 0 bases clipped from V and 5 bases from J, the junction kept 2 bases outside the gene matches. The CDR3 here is CASSIDHRGHQPQHF. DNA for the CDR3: TGTGCCAGTAGTATAGATCACAGGGGGCATCAGCCCCAGCATTTT.

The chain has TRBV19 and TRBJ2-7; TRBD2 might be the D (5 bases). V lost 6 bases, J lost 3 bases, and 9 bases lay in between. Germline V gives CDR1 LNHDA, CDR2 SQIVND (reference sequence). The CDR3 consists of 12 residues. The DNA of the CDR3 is TGTGCCAGTAGCCCGGGGTACTACGAGCAGTACTTC. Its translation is CASSPGYYEQYF.

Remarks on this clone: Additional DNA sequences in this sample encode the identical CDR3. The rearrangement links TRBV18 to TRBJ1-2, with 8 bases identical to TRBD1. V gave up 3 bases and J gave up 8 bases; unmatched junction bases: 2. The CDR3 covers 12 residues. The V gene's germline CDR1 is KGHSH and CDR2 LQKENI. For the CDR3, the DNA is TGTGCCAGCTCACCGGACAGGGACGGCTACACCTTC. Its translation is CASSPDRDGYTF.

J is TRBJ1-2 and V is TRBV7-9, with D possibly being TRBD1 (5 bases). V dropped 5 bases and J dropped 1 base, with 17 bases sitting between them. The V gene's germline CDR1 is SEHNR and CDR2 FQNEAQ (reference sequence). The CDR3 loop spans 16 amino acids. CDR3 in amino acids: CASSHPPYRLNYGYTF. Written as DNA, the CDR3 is TGTGCCAGCAGCCACCCGCCGTACAGGCTTAACTATGGCTACACCTTC.

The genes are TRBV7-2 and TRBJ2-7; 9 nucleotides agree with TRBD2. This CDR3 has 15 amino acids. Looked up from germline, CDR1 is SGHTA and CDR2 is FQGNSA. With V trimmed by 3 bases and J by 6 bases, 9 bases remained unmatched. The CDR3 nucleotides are TGTGCCAGCAGCTTGTTTGCGGGGGGGCTTCTCGAGCAGTACTTC. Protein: CASSLFAGGLLEQYF.

CDR3 loop: CASSSGTVYQETQYF. The CDR3 region has the DNA TGTGCCAGCAGCTCCGGGACAGTTTACCAAGAGACCCAGTACTTC. This chain joins TRBV3-1 (or the pseudogene TRBV3-2) and TRBJ2-5; 7 bases fit TRBD1. Trimming cost V 5 bases and J 0 bases; bases outside gene matches: 6. From germline, CDR1 is LGHDT and CDR2 YNNKEL (reference sequence). The CDR3 consists of 15 residues.

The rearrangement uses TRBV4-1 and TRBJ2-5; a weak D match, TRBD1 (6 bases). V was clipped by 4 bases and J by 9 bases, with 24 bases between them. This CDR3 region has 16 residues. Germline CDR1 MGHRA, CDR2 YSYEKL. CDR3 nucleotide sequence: TGCGCCAGCAGCCTAGATCCCGGGACATCCGCAGGGGCCCAGTACTTC. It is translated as CASSLDPGTSAGAQYF.

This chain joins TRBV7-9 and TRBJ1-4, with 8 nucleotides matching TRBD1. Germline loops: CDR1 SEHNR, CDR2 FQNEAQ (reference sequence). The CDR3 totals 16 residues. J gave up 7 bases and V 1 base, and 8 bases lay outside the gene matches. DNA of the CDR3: TGTGCCAGCAGCTTAGGTCCAGGGGGCGACGGTGAAAAACTGTTTTTT. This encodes CASSLGPGGDGEKLFF.

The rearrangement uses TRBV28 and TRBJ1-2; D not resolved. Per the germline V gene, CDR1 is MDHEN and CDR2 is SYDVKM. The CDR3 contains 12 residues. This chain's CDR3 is CATDGLNYGYTF. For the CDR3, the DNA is TGTGCTACGGACGGACTTAACTATGGCTACACCTTC.

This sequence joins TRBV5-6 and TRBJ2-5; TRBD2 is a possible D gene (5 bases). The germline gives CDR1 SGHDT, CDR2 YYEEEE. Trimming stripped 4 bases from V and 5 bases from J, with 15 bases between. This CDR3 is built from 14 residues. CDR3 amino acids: CASSRDVFEETQYF. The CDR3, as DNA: TGTGCCAGCAGCCGGGATGTGTTTGAGGAGACCCAGTACTTC.

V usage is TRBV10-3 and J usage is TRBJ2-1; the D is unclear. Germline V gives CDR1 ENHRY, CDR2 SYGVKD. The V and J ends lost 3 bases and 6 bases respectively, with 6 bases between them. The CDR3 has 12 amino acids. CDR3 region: CAISEVRNEQFF. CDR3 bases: TGTGCCATCAGTGAAGTGCGCAATGAGCAGTTCTTC.

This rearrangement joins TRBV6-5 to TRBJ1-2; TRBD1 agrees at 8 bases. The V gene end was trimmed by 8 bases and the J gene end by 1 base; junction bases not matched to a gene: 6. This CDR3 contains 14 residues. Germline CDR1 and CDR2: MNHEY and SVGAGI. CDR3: CASGGTGHNYGYTF. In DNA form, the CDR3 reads TGTGCCAGCGGAGGGACAGGACATAACTATGGCTACACCTTC.

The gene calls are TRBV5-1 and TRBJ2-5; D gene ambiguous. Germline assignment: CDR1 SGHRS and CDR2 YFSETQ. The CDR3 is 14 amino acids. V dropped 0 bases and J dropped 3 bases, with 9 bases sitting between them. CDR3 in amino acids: CASSLAGLKETQYF. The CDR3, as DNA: TGCGCCAGCAGCTTGGCGGGTTTGAAAGAGACCCAGTACTTC.

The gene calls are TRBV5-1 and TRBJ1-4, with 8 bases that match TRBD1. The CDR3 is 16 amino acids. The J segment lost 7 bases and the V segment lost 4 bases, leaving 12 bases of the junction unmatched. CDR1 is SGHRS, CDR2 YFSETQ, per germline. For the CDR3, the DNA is TGCGCCAGCAGCAAGGGGGGTCGACAGGGGATTGAAAAACTGTTTTTT. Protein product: CASSKGGRQGIEKLFF.

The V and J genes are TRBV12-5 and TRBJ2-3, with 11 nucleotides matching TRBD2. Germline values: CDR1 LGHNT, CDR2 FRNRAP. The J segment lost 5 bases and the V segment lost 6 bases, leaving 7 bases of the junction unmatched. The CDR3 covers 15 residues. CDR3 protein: CASGLPGTSGDTQYF. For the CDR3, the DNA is TGTGCTAGTGGCCTTCCTGGGACTAGCGGAGATACGCAGTATTTT.

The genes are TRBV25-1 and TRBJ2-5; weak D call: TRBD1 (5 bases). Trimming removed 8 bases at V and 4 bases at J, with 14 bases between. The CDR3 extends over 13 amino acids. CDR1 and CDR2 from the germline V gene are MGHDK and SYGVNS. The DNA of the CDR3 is TGTGCCAGCGCTCTCGTGGGGCTAGAGACCCAGTACTTC. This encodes CASALVGLETQYF.

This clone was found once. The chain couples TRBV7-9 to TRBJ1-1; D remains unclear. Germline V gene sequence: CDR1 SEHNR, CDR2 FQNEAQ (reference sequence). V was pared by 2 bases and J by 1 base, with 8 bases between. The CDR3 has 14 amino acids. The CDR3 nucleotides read TGTGCCAGCAGCTTAAACTCTGCGAACACTGAAGCTTTCTTT. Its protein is CASSLNSANTEAFF.

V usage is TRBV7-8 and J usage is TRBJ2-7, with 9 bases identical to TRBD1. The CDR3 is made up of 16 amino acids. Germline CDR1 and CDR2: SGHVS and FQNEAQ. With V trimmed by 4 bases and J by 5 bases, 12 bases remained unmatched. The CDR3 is CASSYPDVTGGDEQYF. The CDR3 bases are TGTGCCAGCAGCTACCCCGACGTGACAGGGGGAGACGAGCAGTACTTC. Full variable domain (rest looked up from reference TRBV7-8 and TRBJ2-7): GAGVSQSPRYKVAKRGQDVALRCDPISGHVSLFWYQQALGQGPEFLTYFQNEAQLDKSGLPSDRFFAERPEGSVSTLKIQRTQQEDSAVYLCASSYPDVTGGDEQYFGPGTRLTVT.